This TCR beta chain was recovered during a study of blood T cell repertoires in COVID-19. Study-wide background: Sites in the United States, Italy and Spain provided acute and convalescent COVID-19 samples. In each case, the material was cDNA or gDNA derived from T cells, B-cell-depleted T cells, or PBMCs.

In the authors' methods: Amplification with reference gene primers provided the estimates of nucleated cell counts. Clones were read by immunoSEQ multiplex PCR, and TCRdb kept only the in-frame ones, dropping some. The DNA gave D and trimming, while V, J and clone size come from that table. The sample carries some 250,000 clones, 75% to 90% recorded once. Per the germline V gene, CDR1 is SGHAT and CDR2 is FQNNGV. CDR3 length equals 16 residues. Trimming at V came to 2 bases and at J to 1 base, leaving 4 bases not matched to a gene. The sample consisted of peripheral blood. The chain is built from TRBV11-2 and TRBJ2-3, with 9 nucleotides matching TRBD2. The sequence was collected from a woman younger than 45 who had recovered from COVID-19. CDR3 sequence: CASSLWGGGGTDTQYF. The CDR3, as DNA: TGTGCCAGCAGCTTATGGGGCGGGGGGGGCACAGATACGCAGTATTTT.